This T cell receptor beta chain was identified in a study of cytomegalovirus exposure and HLA in healthy donors. Trimming left V 1 base short and J 1 base short, with 13 bases between. Germline V gene lookup returns CDR1 MNHNY and CDR2 SVGAGI (reference sequence). The CDR3 extends over 16 amino acids. PCR primers comprised 60 Vbeta and 13 Jbeta primers. The table came from immunoSEQ multiplex PCR; TCRdb's copy has only in-frame clones and leaves some out. The sample yields 100,000 to 150,000 clones, of which the top ten take up more than 1.5%. The source of this sequence is a young man in good health and CMV-seronegative. Material: PBMCs. The rearrangement joins TRBV6-6 to TRBJ1-1; D uncertain. The CDR3: CASSYFSGKQNTEAFF. CDR3 DNA: TGTGCCAGCAGTTACTTCAGCGGCAAACAGAACACTGAAGCTTTCTTT.